The 18 T cell receptor beta chains below come from one sample, sequenced in a study of blood T cell repertoires in COVID-19. Sequenced by immunoSEQ multiplex PCR; TCRdb stores in-frame clones only, minus some. The sample holds approximately 250,000 clones, more than 70% seen once. Specimen: peripheral blood. All receptors come from a woman older than 75 with COVID-19, enrolled during active disease.

The V call is TRBV6-2 or TRBV6-3, the J call TRBJ1-1; D perhaps matches TRBD1 (5 bases). V was clipped by 4 bases and J by 1 base, with 16 bases between them. The CDR3 spans 16 residues. Germline-derived CDR1 and CDR2 are MNHEY and SVGEGT. The CDR3 coding sequence is TGTGCCAGCAGTTTATATACCCTTACAGGGAACACTGAAGCTTTCTTT. As protein: CASSLYTLTGNTEAFF.

This CDR3 is CASRGLAGSTDTQYF. CDR3 DNA sequence: TGTGCCAGCAGAGGACTAGCGGGGAGCACAGATACGCAGTATTTT. J is TRBJ2-3 and V is TRBV6-5; 12 bases line up with TRBD2. The CDR3 sequence is 15 residues long. V lost 6 bases to trimming and J lost 0 bases; unmatched junction nucleotides: 1. The germline gives CDR1 MNHEY, CDR2 SVGAGI.

This chain connects TRBV28 to TRBJ1-4, with 9 positions matching TRBD1. Germline V lookup: CDR1 MDHEN, CDR2 SYDVKM. The CDR3 is 14 amino acids. After removal of 2 bases from V and 10 bases from J, the junction contained 5 bases not matched to a gene. The CDR3 DNA reads as TGTGCCAGCAGTTTAATGCGACAGGGGGGAAAACTGTTTTTT. Its protein is CASSLMRQGGKLFF.

V and J are TRBV7-9 and TRBJ1-2; 9 bases are a match to TRBD1. The trim removed 5 bases at V and 3 bases at J, leaving 7 bases unmatched. Germline V CDR1 and CDR2: SEHNR, FQNEAQ (reference sequence). The CDR3 has 15 amino acids. The CDR3 nucleotides read TGTGCCAGCAGCCAGACAGGGGGTGAATACTATGGCTACACCTTC. Translating it yields CASSQTGGEYYGYTF.

This chain joins TRBV28 and TRBJ1-2; D might be TRBD1 (6 bases). With 1 base removed from V and 0 bases from J, the gap between germline ends came to 9 bases. The CDR3 is made up of 15 amino acids. Germline values: CDR1 MDHEN, CDR2 SYDVKM. CDR3 in amino acids: CASSLSTGPNYGYTF. The DNA for the CDR3 is TGTGCCAGCAGTTTATCCACAGGGCCTAACTATGGCTACACCTTC.

This clone was counted a few times. The chain is built from TRBV7-6 and TRBJ2-5; no clear D gene. Deletions cut 2 bases from V and 2 bases from J, with 9 bases between. Germline assignment: CDR1 SGHVS and CDR2 FNYEAQ. The CDR3 is 14 residues long. CDR3 in amino acids: CASSLIASQETQYF. Written as DNA, the CDR3 is TGTGCCAGCAGCTTAATAGCTAGTCAAGAGACCCAGTACTTC.

This clone was counted only a few times. The rearrangement joins TRBV12-5 to TRBJ1-1; no reliable D call. The germline V and J ends were trimmed by 0 bases and 4 bases, with 15 bases remaining between them. The CDR3 sequence is 16 residues long. In germline, CDR1 is LGHNT, CDR2 FRNRAP. The CDR3 protein is CASGLVLTAGITEAFF. CDR3 DNA sequence: TGTGCTAGTGGTTTGGTACTCACGGCGGGGATCACTGAAGCTTTCTTT.

This chain links TRBV29-1 with TRBJ2-1; 8 nucleotides align to TRBD2. With 4 bases clipped from V and 9 bases from J, the junction kept 2 bases outside the gene matches. The CDR3 is 11 residues long. Per the germline V gene, CDR1 is SQVTM and CDR2 is ANQGSEA. CDR3 coding DNA: TGCAGCGTTGGCCGGGGGGGTGAGCAGTTCTTC. It codes for CSVGRGGEQFF.

This chain uses TRBV30 with TRBJ1-6; 7 positions agree with TRBD1. The V and J ends lost 1 base and 5 bases, in that order; junction bases with no gene match: 5. Per the germline V gene, CDR1 is GTSNPN and CDR2 is SVGIG (reference sequence). This CDR3 spans 15 amino acids. CDR3 sequence reads: CAWSAGTVNNSPLHF. Written as DNA, the CDR3 is TGTGCCTGGAGTGCGGGGACAGTCAATAATTCACCCCTCCACTTT.

V gene TRBV3-1 (or the pseudogene TRBV3-2) combines with J gene TRBJ1-1, with D possibly TRBD1 on 5 matching bases. V was pared by 3 bases and J by 6 bases, with 14 bases between. Germline V gene lookup returns CDR1 LGHDT and CDR2 YNNKEL (reference sequence). The CDR3 runs to 14 residues. CDR3 DNA: TGTGCCAGCAGCCAGAGGCAGGGAAGATCTGAAGCTTTCTTT. Its protein product is CASSQRQGRSEAFF.

J is TRBJ2-3 and V is TRBV6-2 or TRBV6-3; TRBD1 matches 8 bases. Germline V gene sequence: CDR1 MNHEY, CDR2 SVGEGT. The CDR3 consists of 16 residues. J gave up 3 bases and V 4 bases, and 9 bases lay outside the gene matches. CDR3 in amino acids: CASSSFEQGATDTQYF. In DNA form, the CDR3 reads TGTGCCAGCAGTTCCTTTGAGCAGGGGGCGACAGATACGCAGTATTTT.

The chain couples TRBV30 to TRBJ1-2; TRBD1 is a possible D gene (5 bases). The germline gives CDR1 GTSNPN, CDR2 SVGIG (reference sequence). The CDR3 has 12 amino acids. V lost 5 bases and J 5 bases, leaving 12 bases between the germline ends. Here the CDR3 reads CAWVASGYGYTF. DNA of the CDR3: TGTGCCTGGGTGGCCTCAGGGTATGGCTACACCTTC.

This clone was seen once. The chain recombines TRBV10-2 with TRBJ1-1; 9 nucleotides match TRBD1. V shed 7 bases, J shed 3 bases, and the junction held 9 bases outside the gene matches. Germline V gives CDR1 WSHSY, CDR2 SAAADI. The CDR3 has 15 amino acids. The CDR3 is CASINTGGVDTEAFF. The CDR3 nucleotides read TGCGCCAGCATTAACACAGGGGGCGTGGACACTGAAGCTTTCTTT.

The chain links TRBV7-6 to TRBJ2-7; the match to TRBD1 covers 10 bases. J was trimmed by 5 bases and V by 5 bases; bases with no gene match: 12. Germline V gene sequence: CDR1 SGHVS, CDR2 FNYEAQ. The length of the CDR3 is 16 residues. For the CDR3, the DNA is TGTGCCAGCAGCCCAAAAAAGGGACAGGGGTGGAACGAGCAGTACGTC. This codes for CASSPKKGQGWNEQYV.

The chain recombines TRBV11-1 with TRBJ1-3; no firm D call. Germline loops: CDR1 SGHAT, CDR2 FQDESV (reference sequence). This CDR3 contains 15 residues. V was pared by 5 bases and J by 0 bases, with 11 bases between. As DNA, the CDR3 is TGTGCCAGCAGCCCCAGCGGCTACTCTGGAAACACCATATATTTT. It codes for CASSPSGYSGNTIYF. Supplemented by reference TRBV11-1 and TRBJ1-3, the full variable domain reads EAEVAQSPRYKITEKSQAVAFWCDPISGHATLYWYRQILGQGPELLVQFQDESVVDDSQLPKDRFSAERLKGVDSTLKIQPAELGDSAMYLCASSPSGYSGNTIYFGEGSWLTVV.

The chain is built from TRBV5-1 and TRBJ2-5; TRBD1 agrees at 7 bases. Trimming at V came to 0 bases and at J to 2 bases, leaving 10 bases not matched to a gene. From germline, CDR1 is SGHRS and CDR2 YFSETQ. This CDR3 has 17 residues. Here the CDR3 reads CASSLGPLTGPQETQYF. The CDR3 DNA reads as TGCGCCAGCAGCTTGGGACCCCTGACAGGGCCACAAGAGACCCAGTACTTC.

The chain uses TRBV28 and TRBJ2-5; 9 nucleotides agree with TRBD1. Looked up from germline, CDR1 is MDHEN and CDR2 is SYDVKM. J gave up 2 bases and V 5 bases, and 9 bases lay outside the gene matches. The CDR3 runs to 16 residues. The CDR3 is CASSEGQGGVQETQYF. CDR3 sequence (DNA): TGTGCCAGCAGTGAGGGACAGGGCGGAGTTCAAGAGACCCAGTACTTC.

The chain uses TRBV19 and TRBJ1-2, with 7 bases fitting TRBD1. The V gene's germline CDR1 is LNHDA and CDR2 SQIVND (reference sequence). This CDR3 has 14 residues. The V segment lost 5 bases and the J segment 3 bases; nucleotides outside the gene matches: 6. As DNA, the CDR3 is TGTGCCAGTAGTCTCCGACAGGGAGACTATGGCTACACCTTC. This sequence encodes CASSLRQGDYGYTF.